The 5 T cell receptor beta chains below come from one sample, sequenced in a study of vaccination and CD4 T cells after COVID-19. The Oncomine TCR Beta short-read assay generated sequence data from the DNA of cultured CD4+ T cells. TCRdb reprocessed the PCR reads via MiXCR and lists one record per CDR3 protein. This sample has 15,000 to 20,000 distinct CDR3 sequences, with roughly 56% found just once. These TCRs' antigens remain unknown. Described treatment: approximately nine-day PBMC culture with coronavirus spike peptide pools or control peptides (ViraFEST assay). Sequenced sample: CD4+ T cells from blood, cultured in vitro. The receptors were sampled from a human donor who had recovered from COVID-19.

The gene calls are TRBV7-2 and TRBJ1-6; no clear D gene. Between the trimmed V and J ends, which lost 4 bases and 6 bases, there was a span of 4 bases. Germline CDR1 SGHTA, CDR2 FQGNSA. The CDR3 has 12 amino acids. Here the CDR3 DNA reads TGTGCCAGCAGCTGGCGTAATTCACCCCTCCACTTT. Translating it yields CASSWRNSPLHF.

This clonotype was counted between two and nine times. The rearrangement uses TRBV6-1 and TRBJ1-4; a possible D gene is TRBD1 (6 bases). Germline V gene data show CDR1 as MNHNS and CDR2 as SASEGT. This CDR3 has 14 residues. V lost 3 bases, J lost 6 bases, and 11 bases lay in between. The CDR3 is CASSDGGGYEKLFF. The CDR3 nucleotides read TGTGCCAGCAGTGATGGGGGGGGCTATGAAAAACTGTTTTTT.

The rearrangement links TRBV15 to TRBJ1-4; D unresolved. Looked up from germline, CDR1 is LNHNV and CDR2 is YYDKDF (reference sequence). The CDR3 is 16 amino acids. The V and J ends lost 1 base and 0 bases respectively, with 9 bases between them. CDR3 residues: CATSRGGPATNEKLFF. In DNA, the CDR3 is TGTGCCACCAGCAGAGGGGGTCCAGCAACTAATGAAAAACTGTTTTTT. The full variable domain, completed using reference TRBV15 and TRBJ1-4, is DAMVIQNPRYQVTQFGKPVTLSCSQTLNHNVMYWYQQKSSQAPKLLFHYYDKDFNNEADTPDNFQSRRPNTSFCFLDIRSPGLGDTAMYLCATSRGGPATNEKLFFGSGTQLSVL.

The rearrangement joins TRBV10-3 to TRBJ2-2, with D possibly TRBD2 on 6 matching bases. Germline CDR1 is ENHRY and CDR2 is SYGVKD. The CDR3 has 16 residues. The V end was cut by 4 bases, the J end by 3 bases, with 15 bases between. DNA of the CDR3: TGTGCCATCAGTGCCGGGAGAAGTGGATACACCGGGGAGCTGTTTTTT. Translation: CAISAGRSGYTGELFF.

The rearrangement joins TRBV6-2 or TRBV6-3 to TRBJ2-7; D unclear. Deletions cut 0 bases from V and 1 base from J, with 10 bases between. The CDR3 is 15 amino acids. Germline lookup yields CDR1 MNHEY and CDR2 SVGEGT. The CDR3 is CASSYSGRSSYEQYF. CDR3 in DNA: TGTGCCAGCAGTTACTCGGGTAGGAGTTCCTACGAGCAGTACTTC.